Sequencing of this TCR beta chain was carried out in a study of T-cell reconstitution after alpha-beta-depleted transplantation in children. Construction of the TCRbeta library involved unique molecular identifiers. TCRdb analysed the PCR reads with MiXCR anew, one entry per CDR3 protein. The sample lists about 270,000 distinct CDR3 sequences; more than 8% were seen once. Losses at the gene ends were 0 bases for V and 4 bases for J; bases not matched to a gene: 9. The CDR3 has 18 residues. Germline V lookup: CDR1 LGHDT, CDR2 YNNKEL (reference sequence). The input for sequencing was PBMCs from the stem cell graft donor, taken from the stem cell graft. This receptor was taken from a human donor who donated a stem cell graft to a child with SCID. The V gene is TRBV3-1, the J gene TRBJ2-2, with 9 bases that match TRBD1. The CDR3: CASSQERGQGSFTGELFF. CDR3 DNA sequence: TGTGCCAGCAGCCAAGAGCGGGGACAGGGCTCTTTCACCGGGGAGCTGTTTTTT.